This TCR beta chain was sequenced in a study of OX40 agonist ivuxolimab in advanced cancers. At the level of the study: Patients undergoing dose escalation presented with hepatocellular carcinoma, melanoma, renal cell or head and neck cancer. Prior anti-PD-1, anti-PD-L1 or anti-CTLA-4 therapy was allowed; 40% had some.

The ends lost 3 bases at V and 2 bases at J; junction bases unmatched: 3. The germline CDR1 and CDR2 sequences are MNHEY and SMNVEV (reference sequence). This CDR3 spans 15 amino acids. TCRdb keeps only in-frame clones here, not all; method: immunoSEQ multiplex PCR. The sample has about 69,000 clones; around 91% are singletons. This clone has only a few counts. Cycle 7 day 1, cycle 4 day 1, and baseline were the timepoints at which blood was sampled. The sample was CD4+ or CD8+ T cells sorted from blood, taken in a trial of the OX40 agonist ivuxolimab. The clonotype originates from an adult with an advanced solid tumor such as melanoma, head and neck, liver or kidney cancer. The rearrangement uses TRBV27 and TRBJ2-3; 9 nucleotides agree with TRBD2. The CDR3 sequence is CASSLTSGFTDTQYF. The CDR3 bases are TGTGCCAGCAGTTTGACTAGCGGTTTCACAGATACGCAGTATTTT.